This T cell receptor (beta chain) was sequenced during a study of cytomegalovirus exposure and HLA in healthy donors. Notes on the study in general: Reportedly, cytomegalovirus status was diagnosed with high sensitivity and specificity.

Turning to this clone: The target antigen is unknown.

Only in-frame clones appear in the TCRdb table, and some are missing; sequencing was by immunoSEQ multiplex PCR. This sample has 200,000 to 250,000 clones, with 70% to 90% found just once. The CDR3 runs 16 residues. The sequence was obtained from a woman aged 18-30 years in good health and CMV-seronegative. Sequenced sample: PBMCs. The chain carries TRBV21-1 and TRBJ2-7; the table's D gene call, TRBD1, was not cross checked with the DNA. TRBV21-1 is reported as a pseudogene. This CDR3 reads CASSPCRTGIIHEQYF. For the CDR3, the DNA is TGTGCCAGCAGCCCCTGTCGCACAGGGATTATCCACGAGCAGTACTTC.